The T cell receptor beta chain under discussion was sequenced for a study of T-cell reconstitution after alpha-beta-depleted transplantation in children. This clonotype was counted many times. Its antigen is as yet unknown. Findings and limits, study-wide: T cells produced anew were the main source of T-cell counts and diversity one year after transplant. Several hundred graft clones that had expanded were reportedly the source of alpha-beta T cells about two months after transplant. In some patients, recipient T cells and intrathymic progenitors surviving conditioning explained high day-60 diversity.

Unique molecular identifiers were used in preparing the TCRbeta library. TCRdb reanalysed the PCR reads using MiXCR and keeps one entry per CDR3 protein. The sample carries around 700,000 distinct CDR3 sequences, less than 15% recorded once. This CDR3 has 12 amino acids. Looked up from germline, CDR1 is SGHTA and CDR2 is FQGNSA. V lost 1 base to trimming and J lost 10 bases, with 8 bases between them. The sample in question was PBMCs, obtained before TCRalphabeta/CD19-depleted stem cell transplant. The clonotype originates from a girl aged 2 to 10 with congenital amegakaryocytic thrombocytopenia, due to receive a stem cell transplant. The chain is built from TRBV7-2 and TRBJ2-1, with D possibly matching TRBD2 (5 bases). In nucleotides, the CDR3 is TGTGCCAGCAGCTTAGATCCGGGGGAGCAGTTCTTC. As protein: CASSLDPGEQFF.